The T cell receptor (beta chain) under discussion was sequenced for a study of T-cell reconstitution after alpha-beta-depleted transplantation in children. V gave up 1 base and J gave up 1 base, with 12 bases separating them. The CDR3 is 16 residues long. Within the sample, this clonotype is medium-sized. This sample's TCRbeta library carried unique molecular identifier barcodes. TCRdb redid the calling of the PCR reads with MiXCR, one entry per CDR3 protein. The sample holds about half a million distinct CDR3 sequences, roughly an eighth seen once. The TCR sequence derives from a human donor who donated a stem cell graft to a child with combined immunodeficiency. The sample was PBMCs from the stem cell graft donor, taken from the stem cell graft. V is TRBV12-3 or TRBV12-4 and J is TRBJ2-3; a weak D match, TRBD2 (5 bases). The CDR3 DNA is TGTGCCAGCAGTTTAGGCCCGGGGTTGGGCACAGATACGCAGTATTTT. It specifies CASSLGPGLGTDTQYF.